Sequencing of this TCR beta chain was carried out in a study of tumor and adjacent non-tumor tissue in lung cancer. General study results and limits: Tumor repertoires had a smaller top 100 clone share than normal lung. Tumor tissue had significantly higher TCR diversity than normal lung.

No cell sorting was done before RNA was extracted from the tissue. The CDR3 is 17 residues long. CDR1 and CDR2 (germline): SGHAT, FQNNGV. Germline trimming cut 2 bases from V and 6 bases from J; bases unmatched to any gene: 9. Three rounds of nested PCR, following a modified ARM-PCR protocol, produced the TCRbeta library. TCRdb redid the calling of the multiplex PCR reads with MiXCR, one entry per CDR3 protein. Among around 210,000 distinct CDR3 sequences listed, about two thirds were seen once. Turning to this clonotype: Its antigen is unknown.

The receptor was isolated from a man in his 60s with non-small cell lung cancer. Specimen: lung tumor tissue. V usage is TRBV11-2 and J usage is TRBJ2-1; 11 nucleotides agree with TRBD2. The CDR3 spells CASSLFGTSGTCNEQFF. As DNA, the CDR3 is TGTGCCAGCAGCTTATTCGGGACTAGCGGAACTTGCAATGAGCAGTTCTTC. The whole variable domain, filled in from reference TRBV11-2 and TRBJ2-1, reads EAGVAQSPRYKIIEKRQSVAFWCNPISGHATLYWYQQILGQGPKLLIQFQNNGVVDDSQLPKDRFSAERLKGVDSTLKIQPAKLEDSAVYLCASSLFGTSGTCNEQFFGPGTRLTVL.